These T cell receptor beta chains were read from a single sample in a study of blood T cell repertoires in COVID-19. TCRdb keeps only in-frame clones here, not all; method: immunoSEQ multiplex PCR. The sample carries 68,000 or so clones, approximately 91% recorded once. The sample consisted of peripheral blood. Every receptor here comes from a man between 65 and 80 years old with active or convalescent COVID-19. CDR3s include the opening cysteine and the closing phenylalanine or tryptophan. The D gene is left open where the match is weak. Not every row has a clone size; where given, it reads once, few, many or a size class.

V	size	D	J	DNA	CDR3
TRBV27	NA	TRBD1	TRBJ2-7	TGTGCCAGCAGAAGAACCGGGACAGGTAACTACGAGCAGTACTTC	CASRRTGTGNYEQYF
TRBV7-6	NA	TRBD2	TRBJ2-3	TGTGCCAGCAGCCCGACTAGCGGGAGCGCAGATACGCAGTATTTT	CASSPTSGSADTQYF
TRBV4-2	NA	NA	TRBJ1-4	TGTGCCAGCAGCCAAGAGGGGGGGGCATCGGGTAATGAAAAACTGTTTTTT	CASSQEGGASGNEKLFF
TRBV29-1	NA	NA	TRBJ2-7	TGCAGCGGCCAAATAGGGGGGGCCGGGGGCGAGCAGTACTTC	CSGQIGGAGGEQYF
TRBV7-9	NA	NA	TRBJ1-1	TGTGCCAGCAGCGAAGACTGGGACACTGAAGCTTTCTTT	CASSEDWDTEAFF
TRBV18	once	TRBD2	TRBJ2-7	TGTGCCAGCTCACCAGCCTTAGGACTAGCGGGAGGTGTGGGTTACGAGCAGTACTTC	CASSPALGLAGGVGYEQYF
TRBV2	once	TRBD2	TRBJ2-1	TGTGCCAGCGGGGACCCGGGGGGCTACAATGAGCAGTTCTTC	CASGDPGGYNEQFF
TRBV12-3/TRBV12-4	NA	NA	TRBJ2-5	TGTGCCAGCAGTTTATCCGGGGAAGAGACCCAGTACTTC	CASSLSGEETQYF
TRBV2	once	NA	TRBJ1-2	TGTGCCAGCAGTGCGCGGGGACTAGGGGGCTACACCTTC	CASSARGLGGYTF
TRBV10-1	NA	TRBD1	TRBJ2-7	TGCGCCAGCAGTCGGACAGGGGAGATCGAGCAGTACTTC	CASSRTGEIEQYF
TRBV5-1	once	NA	TRBJ1-2	TGCGCCAGCAGCCCGGCGACAGGCTATGGCTACACCTTC	CASSPATGYGYTF
TRBV5-1	NA	NA	TRBJ2-2	TGCGCCAGCAGCTTGGACAGGTTGTCCACCGGGGAGCTGTTTTTT	CASSLDRLSTGELFF
TRBV6-6	NA	TRBD1	TRBJ1-5	TGTGCCAGCAGTCCCGGGACAGGGGGCGGTCAGCCCCAGCATTTT	CASSPGTGGGQPQHF
TRBV11-2	NA	NA	TRBJ1-2	TGTGCCAGCAGCTTACTCCCAGCAGGAACCTATGGCTACACCTTC	CASSLLPAGTYGYTF
TRBV2	NA	NA	TRBJ1-2	TGTGCCAGCAGTGAAGCAGGGCGGGATGGCTACACCTTC	CASSEAGRDGYTF
TRBV10-2	NA	NA	TRBJ2-1	TGCGCCAGCACTATGACTACCAACAATGAGCAGTTCTTC	CASTMTTNNEQFF
TRBV7-8	NA	NA	TRBJ1-1	TGTGCCAGCAGCGCGGGGGGTACTACCTTTAACTCTGAAGCTTTCTTT	CASSAGGTTFNSEAFF
TRBV7-7	NA	TRBD2	TRBJ2-5	TGTGCCAGCAGCTCGACCCTGACTAGCCGGGAGACCCAGTACTTC	CASSSTLTSRETQYF
TRBV5-1	NA	NA	TRBJ1-1	TGCGCCAGCAGCCTGGGACGGGTTAGCACTGAAGCTTTCTTT	CASSLGRVSTEAFF
TRBV30	NA	TRBD1	TRBJ1-1	TGTGCCTGGTCTGGGACAGGTCGAAATGAAGCTTTCTTT	CAWSGTGRNEAFF
TRBV7-2	NA	NA	TRBJ2-7	TGTGCCAGCAGCTTGGTAGGGGGACCTACTTACGAGCAGTACTTC	CASSLVGGPTYEQYF
TRBV10-3	NA	NA	TRBJ2-6	TGTGCCATCACCTCGACAGGCAACTCTGGGGCCAACGTCCTGACTTTC	CAITSTGNSGANVLTF
TRBV4-1	NA	TRBD2	TRBJ2-5	TGCGCCAGCAGCCACCAACCCAGCGGGGGGCAAGAGACCCAGTACTTC	CASSHQPSGGQETQYF
TRBV5-1	NA	TRBD2	TRBJ2-1	TGCGCCAGCAGCTTGGCCGGCCAGCGGGAGATGCATGAGCAGTTCTTC	CASSLAGQREMHEQFF
TRBV19	NA	TRBD1	TRBJ2-5	TGTGCCAGTAGTATCGGGGACAGGGAGGAGACCCAGTACTTC	CASSIGDREETQYF
TRBV7-2	NA	TRBD1	TRBJ2-5	TGTGCCAGCAGCCCGCGACAGGGCCTACCCCAGTACTTC	CASSPRQGLPQYF
TRBV5-6	NA	NA	TRBJ2-5	TGTGCCAGCAGCTCCACTGCGACCCAGTACTTC	CASSSTATQYF
TRBV11-2	NA	NA	TRBJ2-1	TGTGCCAGCAGCTTAGGATCCGCTAGGATCAATGAGCAGTTCTTC	CASSLGSARINEQFF
TRBV11-2	NA	TRBD2	TRBJ2-3	TGTGCCAGCAGCGCGGGACTATTATCCACAGATACGCAGTATTTT	CASSAGLLSTDTQYF
TRBV6-1	few	TRBD1	TRBJ1-5	TGTGCCAGCAGTGAGACCCGACAGGGACGAGGCAATCAGCCCCAGCATTTT	CASSETRQGRGNQPQHF
TRBV7-2	NA	TRBD1	TRBJ2-2	TGTGCCAGCAGCCGGACAGGGGTGAACACCGGGGAGCTGTTTTTT	CASSRTGVNTGELFF
TRBV15	NA	NA	TRBJ2-1	TGTGCCACCAGCTCCCGGGACTTCGAGCAGTTCTTC	CATSSRDFEQFF
TRBV6-6	NA	NA	TRBJ1-6	TGTGCCAGCAGTCCCAAGGGGGGGAGCTCACCCCTCCACTTT	CASSPKGGSSPLHF
TRBV5-1	once	NA	TRBJ2-3	TGCGCCAGCAGCTCCTCTGACACTTCCACAGATACGCAGTATTTT	CASSSSDTSTDTQYF
TRBV7-9	NA	NA	TRBJ1-2	TGTGCCAGCAGCGTAGAGGGGTACCTTAACTATGGCTACACCTTC	CASSVEGYLNYGYTF
TRBV18	once	TRBD2	TRBJ2-3	TGTGCCAGCTCACCAAATCGGGAGGGGCAGTATTTT	CASSPNREGQYF
TRBV5-4	NA	TRBD2	TRBJ2-1	TGTGCCAGCAGCTTGGGGACTAGCGGGGGCTACAATGAGCAGTTCTTC	CASSLGTSGGYNEQFF
TRBV5-5	NA	TRBD2	TRBJ2-1	TGTGCCAGCAGCTTGTGGGTAAGGCCTAGCGGGAGATCTGAGCAGTTCTTC	CASSLWVRPSGRSEQFF
TRBV6-5	NA	NA	TRBJ2-3	TGTGCCAGCAGTCTAGATAGTTTCACAGATACGCAGTATTTT	CASSLDSFTDTQYF
TRBV6-2/TRBV6-3	NA	TRBD1	TRBJ1-2	TGTGCCAGCAGTTACTCGGGACAGGGGGCTGGCTACACCTTC	CASSYSGQGAGYTF
TRBV11-2	NA	NA	TRBJ2-2	TGTGCCAGCACTGGGGGACTTACTCCCTCGTGGTACACCGGGGAGCTGTTTTTT	CASTGGLTPSWYTGELFF
TRBV18	NA	NA	TRBJ2-5	TGTGCCAGCTCACCCCGACAGGCACAAGAGACCCAGTACTTC	CASSPRQAQETQYF